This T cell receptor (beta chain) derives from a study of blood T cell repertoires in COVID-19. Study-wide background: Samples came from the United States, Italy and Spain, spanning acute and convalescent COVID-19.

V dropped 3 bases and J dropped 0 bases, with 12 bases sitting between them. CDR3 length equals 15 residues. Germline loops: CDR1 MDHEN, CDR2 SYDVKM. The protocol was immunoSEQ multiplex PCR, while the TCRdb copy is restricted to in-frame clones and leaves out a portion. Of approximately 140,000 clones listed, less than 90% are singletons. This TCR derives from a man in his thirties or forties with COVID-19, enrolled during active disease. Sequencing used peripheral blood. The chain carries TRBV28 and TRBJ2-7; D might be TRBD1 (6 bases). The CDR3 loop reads CASSLSGQPSYEQYF. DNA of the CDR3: TGTGCCAGCAGTTTGTCGGGACAACCCTCCTACGAGCAGTACTTC.